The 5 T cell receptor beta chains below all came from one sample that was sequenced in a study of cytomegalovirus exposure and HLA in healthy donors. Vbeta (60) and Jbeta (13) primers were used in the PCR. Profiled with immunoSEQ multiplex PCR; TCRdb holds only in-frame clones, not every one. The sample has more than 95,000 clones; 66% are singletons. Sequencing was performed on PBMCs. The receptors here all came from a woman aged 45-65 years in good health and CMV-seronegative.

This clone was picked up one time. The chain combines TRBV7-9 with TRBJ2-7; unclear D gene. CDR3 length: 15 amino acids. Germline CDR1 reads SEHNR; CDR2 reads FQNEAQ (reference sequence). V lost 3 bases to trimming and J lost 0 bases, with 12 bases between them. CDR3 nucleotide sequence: TGTGCCAGCAGCTTGTCGACTGGTAGCTCCTACGAGCAGTACTTC. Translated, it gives CASSLSTGSSYEQYF.

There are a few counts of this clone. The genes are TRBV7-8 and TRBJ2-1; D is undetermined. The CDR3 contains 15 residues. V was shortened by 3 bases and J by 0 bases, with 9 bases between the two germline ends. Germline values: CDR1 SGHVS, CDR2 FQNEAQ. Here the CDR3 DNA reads TGTGCCAGCAGCTTTTTCGGGTACTCCTACAATGAGCAGTTCTTC. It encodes CASSFFGYSYNEQFF.

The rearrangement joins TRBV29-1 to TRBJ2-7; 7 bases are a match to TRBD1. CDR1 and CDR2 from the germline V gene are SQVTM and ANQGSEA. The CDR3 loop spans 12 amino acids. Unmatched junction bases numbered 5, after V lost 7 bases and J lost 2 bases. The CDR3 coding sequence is TGCAGCGCGGCAGGGGGAACCTACGAGCAGTACTTC. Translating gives CSAAGGTYEQYF.

The CDR3 coding sequence is TGTGCCAGAAGCTTGGGCGTGGGCCCCTTAGGGCAGTACTTC. This translates into CARSLGVGPLGQYF. V gene TRBV5-3 combines with J gene TRBJ2-7; D call uncertain. TRBV5-3 is an ORF; its function is uncertain. V lost 0 bases and J lost 9, with 16 bases in between. The CDR3 extends over 14 amino acids.

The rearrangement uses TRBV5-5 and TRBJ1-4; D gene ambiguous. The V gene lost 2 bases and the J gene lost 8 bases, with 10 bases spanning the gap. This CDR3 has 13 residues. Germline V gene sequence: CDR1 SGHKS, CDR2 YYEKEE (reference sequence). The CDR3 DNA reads TGTGCCAGCAGCTTATTAGCACTGGAAAAACTGTTTTTT. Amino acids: CASSLLALEKLFF.